The rows below give T cell receptor beta chains drawn from one sample of a study of OX40 agonist ivuxolimab in advanced cancers. The protocol was immunoSEQ multiplex PCR, while the TCRdb copy is restricted to in-frame clones and leaves out a portion. The sample records tens of thousands of clones, more than 85% being singletons. This specimen consisted of CD4+ or CD8+ T cells sorted from blood, obtained in a trial of the OX40 agonist ivuxolimab. These receptors came from an adult with an advanced solid tumor such as melanoma, head and neck, liver or kidney cancer. Each CDR3 is given without its conserved first and last residue. Each record gives: V gene, CDR3 protein.

V: TRBV7-2
CDR3: ASSLPSLGLTFGAF

V: TRBV29-1
CDR3: SVEGDGYNEQF

V: TRBV7-2
CDR3: ASSLRTLQETQY

V: TRBV5-4
CDR3: ASSTGQGGGIYNEQF

V: TRBV7-9
CDR3: ASSSTNEQF

V: TRBV5-1
CDR3: ASSFDRDRQF

V: TRBV5-5
CDR3: ASSAEISVEQY

V: TRBV4-3
CDR3: ASGTGNSGANVLT

V: TRBV5-1
CDR3: ASSVQGDSNQPQH

V: TRBV7-2
CDR3: ASRLTTGVWGYT

V: TRBV2
CDR3: ASSEAREKLF

V: TRBV7-2
CDR3: ASSRRRSGANVLT

V: TRBV28
CDR3: ASSFSSTDTQY

V: TRBV29-1
CDR3: SVARGSYNEQF

V: TRBV7-2
CDR3: ASSLRGLTNEQF

V: TRBV27
CDR3: ASSLSRGGDIQTPNYGYT

V: TRBV6-6
CDR3: ASSQQGRETQY

V: TRBV11-2
CDR3: ASSRTGDRGELF

V: TRBV7-9
CDR3: ASSLDGRSTEAF

V: TRBV5-1
CDR3: ASSLGTSGTTTGDTQY

V: TRBV5-6
CDR3: ASSRVDLYEQY

V: TRBV12-5
CDR3: ASSVDTSGYT

V: TRBV30
CDR3: AWIPAGVGEQF

V: TRBV9
CDR3: ASSEGSGRGNEQF

V: TRBV5-5
CDR3: ASTLGRSNYGYT

V: TRBV4-3
CDR3: ASSQEAGDPYEQY

V: TRBV14
CDR3: ASSQARETQY

V: TRBV7-9
CDR3: ASSFPGGSSGNTIY

V: TRBV7-9
CDR3: ASSQGGVGYGYT

V: TRBV6-1
CDR3: ASFDRSPYEQY

V: TRBV7-6
CDR3: ASSLTVGIETQY

V: TRBV7-9
CDR3: ASRLEANTGELF

V: TRBV2
CDR3: ASLKEAVSSYNEQF

V: TRBV27
CDR3: ASSWSRYQPQH

V: TRBV7-6
CDR3: ASSLAPGSTTGELF

V: TRBV5-1
CDR3: ASSLGTATDTQY

V: TRBV20-1
CDR3: SAAQYEQY

V: TRBV28
CDR3: ASSPPDNSYEQY

V: TRBV28
CDR3: ASSPRPGQGGTEAF

V: TRBV28
CDR3: ASSLPQTVSYGYT

V: TRBV9
CDR3: ASSVGAGQPIYGYT

V: TRBV5-1
CDR3: ASSRGGADVNTEAF

V: TRBV6-4
CDR3: ASRDRWDTEAF

V: TRBV19
CDR3: ASSIVSTSGANVLT

V: TRBV6-1
CDR3: ASRGSGGTDTQY